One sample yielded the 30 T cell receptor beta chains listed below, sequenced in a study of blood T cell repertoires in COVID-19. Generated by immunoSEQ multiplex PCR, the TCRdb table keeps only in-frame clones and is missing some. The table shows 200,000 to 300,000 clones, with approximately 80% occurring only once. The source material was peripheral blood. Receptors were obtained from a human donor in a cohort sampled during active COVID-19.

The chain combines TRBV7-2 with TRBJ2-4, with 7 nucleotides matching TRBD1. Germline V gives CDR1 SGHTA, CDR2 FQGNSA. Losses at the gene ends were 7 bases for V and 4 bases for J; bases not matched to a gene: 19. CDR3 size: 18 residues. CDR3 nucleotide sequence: TGTGCCAGCATGCACAGGCCCGGACAGGACTTTAGGAAAAACATTCAGTACTTC. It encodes CASMHRPGQDFRKNIQYF.

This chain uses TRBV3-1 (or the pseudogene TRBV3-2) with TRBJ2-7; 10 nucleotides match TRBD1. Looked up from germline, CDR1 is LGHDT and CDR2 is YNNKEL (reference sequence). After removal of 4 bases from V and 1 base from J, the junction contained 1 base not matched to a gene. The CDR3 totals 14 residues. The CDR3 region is CASSPGQGSYEQYF. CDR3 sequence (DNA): TGTGCCAGCAGCCCGGGACAGGGGTCCTACGAGCAGTACTTC.

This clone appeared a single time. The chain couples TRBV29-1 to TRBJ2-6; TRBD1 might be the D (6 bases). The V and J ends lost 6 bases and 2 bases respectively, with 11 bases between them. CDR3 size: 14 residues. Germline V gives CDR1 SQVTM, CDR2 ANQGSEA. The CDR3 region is CSVKTGTGANVLTF. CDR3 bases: TGCAGCGTCAAAACAGGGACTGGGGCCAACGTCCTGACTTTC.

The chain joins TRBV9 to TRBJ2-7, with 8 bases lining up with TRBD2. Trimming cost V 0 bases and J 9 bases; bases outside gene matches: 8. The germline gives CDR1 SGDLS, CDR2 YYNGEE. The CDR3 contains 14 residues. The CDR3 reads CASSVATSGGRQYF. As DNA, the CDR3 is TGTGCCAGCAGCGTAGCTACTAGCGGCGGTAGGCAGTACTTC.

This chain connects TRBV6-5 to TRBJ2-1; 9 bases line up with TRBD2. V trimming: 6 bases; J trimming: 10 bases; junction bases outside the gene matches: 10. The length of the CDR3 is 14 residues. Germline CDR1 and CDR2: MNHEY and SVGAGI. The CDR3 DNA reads TGTGCCAGCAGACCCGGGACTAGCCCTCTGGAGCAGTTCTTC. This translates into CASRPGTSPLEQFF.

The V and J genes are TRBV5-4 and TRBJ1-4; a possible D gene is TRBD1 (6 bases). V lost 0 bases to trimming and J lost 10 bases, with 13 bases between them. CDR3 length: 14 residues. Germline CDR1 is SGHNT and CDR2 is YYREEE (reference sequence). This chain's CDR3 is CASSLEGGLGKLFF. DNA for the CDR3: TGTGCCAGCAGCTTGGAGGGGGGGCTCGGAAAACTGTTTTTT.

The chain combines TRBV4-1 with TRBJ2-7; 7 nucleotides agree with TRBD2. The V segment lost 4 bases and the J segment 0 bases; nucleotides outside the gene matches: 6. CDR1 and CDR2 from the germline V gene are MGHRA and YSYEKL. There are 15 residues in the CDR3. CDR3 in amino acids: CASSLSGGGSYEQYF. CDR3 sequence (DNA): TGCGCCAGCAGCCTTTCTGGCGGGGGCTCCTACGAGCAGTACTTC.

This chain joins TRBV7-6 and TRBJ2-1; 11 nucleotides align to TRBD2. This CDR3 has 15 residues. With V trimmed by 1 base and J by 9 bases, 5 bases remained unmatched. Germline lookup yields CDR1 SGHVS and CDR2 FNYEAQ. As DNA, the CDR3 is TGTGCCAGCAGCTTAGTTTCTAGCGGGAGGACTGAGCAGTTCTTC. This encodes CASSLVSSGRTEQFF.

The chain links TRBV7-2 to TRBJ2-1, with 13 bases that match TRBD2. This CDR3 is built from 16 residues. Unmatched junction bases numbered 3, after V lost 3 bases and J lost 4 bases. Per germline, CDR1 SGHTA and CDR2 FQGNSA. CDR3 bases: TGTGCCAGCAGCTTGACTAGCGGGAGGACTTACAATGAGCAGTTCTTC. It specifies CASSLTSGRTYNEQFF. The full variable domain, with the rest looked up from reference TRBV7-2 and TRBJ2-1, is GAGVSQSPSNKVTEKGKDVELRCDPISGHTALYWYRQSLGQGLEFLIYFQGNSAPDKSGLPSDRFSAERTGGSVSTLTIQRTQQEDSAVYLCASSLTSGRTYNEQFFGPGTRLTVL.

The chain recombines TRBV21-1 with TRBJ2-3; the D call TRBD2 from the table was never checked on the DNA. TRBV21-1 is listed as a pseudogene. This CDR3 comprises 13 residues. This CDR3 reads CASSKGTRSTQYF. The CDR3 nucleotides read TGTGCCAGCAGCAAAGGGACTAGGTCTACGCAGTATTTT.

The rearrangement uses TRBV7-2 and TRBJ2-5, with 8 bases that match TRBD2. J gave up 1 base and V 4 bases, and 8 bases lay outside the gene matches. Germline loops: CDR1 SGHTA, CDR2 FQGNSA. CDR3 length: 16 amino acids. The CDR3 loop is CASSSLGSGVQETQYF. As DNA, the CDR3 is TGTGCCAGCAGCTCCCTGGGTAGCGGGGTCCAAGAGACCCAGTACTTC.

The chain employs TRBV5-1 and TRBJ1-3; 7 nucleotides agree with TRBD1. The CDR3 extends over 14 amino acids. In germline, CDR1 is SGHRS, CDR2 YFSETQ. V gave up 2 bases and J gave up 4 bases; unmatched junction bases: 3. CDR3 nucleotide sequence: TGCGCCAGCAGCTTAACAGGGGCAGGAAACACCATATATTTT. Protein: CASSLTGAGNTIYF.

The CDR3 bases are TGTGCCAGCAAGGAGGGACAGGGGATTTCACCCCTCCACTTT. It yields the protein CASKEGQGISPLHF. This sequence joins TRBV2 and TRBJ1-6; 10 bases are a match to TRBD1. Germline lookup yields CDR1 SNHLY and CDR2 FYNNEI. Trimming cost V 7 bases and J 9 bases; bases outside gene matches: 6. The CDR3 extends over 14 amino acids.

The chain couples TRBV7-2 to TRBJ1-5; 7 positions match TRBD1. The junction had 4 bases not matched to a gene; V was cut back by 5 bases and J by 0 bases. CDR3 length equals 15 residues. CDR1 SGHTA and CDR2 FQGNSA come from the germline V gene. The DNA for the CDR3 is TGTGCCAGCAGCCTCGGGACAGATAGCAATCAGCCCCAGCATTTT. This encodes CASSLGTDSNQPQHF. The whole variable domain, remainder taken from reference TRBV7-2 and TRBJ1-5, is GAGVSQSPSNKVTEKGKDVELRCDPISGHTALYWYRQSLGQGLEFLIYFQGNSAPDKSGLPSDRFSAERTGGSVSTLTIQRTQQEDSAVYLCASSLGTDSNQPQHFGDGTRLSIL.

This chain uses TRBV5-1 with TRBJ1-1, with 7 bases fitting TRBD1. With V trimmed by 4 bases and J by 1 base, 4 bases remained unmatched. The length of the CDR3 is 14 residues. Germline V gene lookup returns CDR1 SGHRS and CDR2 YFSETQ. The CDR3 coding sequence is TGCGCCAGCAGCCCGCGACAGGGGAACACTGAAGCTTTCTTT. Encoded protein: CASSPRQGNTEAFF.

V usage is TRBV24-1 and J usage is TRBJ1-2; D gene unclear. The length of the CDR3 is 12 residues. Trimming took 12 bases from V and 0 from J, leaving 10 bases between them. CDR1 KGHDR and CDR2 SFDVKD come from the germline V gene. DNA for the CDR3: TGTGCCTGCGGGGATTCTAACTATGGCTACACCTTC. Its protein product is CACGDSNYGYTF.

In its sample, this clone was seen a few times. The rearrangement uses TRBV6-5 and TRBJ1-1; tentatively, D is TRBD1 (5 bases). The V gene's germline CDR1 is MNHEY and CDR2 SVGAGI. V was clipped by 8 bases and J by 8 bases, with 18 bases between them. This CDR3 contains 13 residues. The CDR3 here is CASQSVKNREAFF. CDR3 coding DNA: TGTGCCAGCCAGTCCGTAAAAAACAGGGAAGCTTTCTTT.

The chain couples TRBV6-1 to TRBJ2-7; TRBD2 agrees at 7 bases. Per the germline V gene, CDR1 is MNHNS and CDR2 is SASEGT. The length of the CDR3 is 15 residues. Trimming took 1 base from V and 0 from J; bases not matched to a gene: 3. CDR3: CASSEVGEGSYEQYF. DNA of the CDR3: TGTGCCAGCAGTGAAGTCGGGGAGGGCTCCTACGAGCAGTACTTC.

The CDR3 here is CASSLARGTGANVLTF. In nucleotides, the CDR3 is TGTGCCAGCAGCTTAGCGCGGGGCACTGGGGCCAACGTCCTGACTTTC. The J gene is TRBJ2-6, the V gene TRBV11-2, with D maybe TRBD2 (6 bases). The CDR3 contains 16 residues. The germline V gene encodes CDR1 SGHAT and CDR2 FQNNGV. Trimming removed 1 base at V and 2 bases at J, with 9 bases between. The variable domain in full, completed from reference TRBV11-2 and TRBJ2-6, reads EAGVAQSPRYKIIEKRQSVAFWCNPISGHATLYWYQQILGQGPKLLIQFQNNGVVDDSQLPKDRFSAERLKGVDSTLKIQPAKLEDSAVYLCASSLARGTGANVLTFGAGSRLTVL.

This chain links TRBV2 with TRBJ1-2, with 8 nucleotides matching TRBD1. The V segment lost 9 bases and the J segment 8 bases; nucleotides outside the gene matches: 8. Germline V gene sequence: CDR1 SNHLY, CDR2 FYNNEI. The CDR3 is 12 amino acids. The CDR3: CASRQGWAGYTF. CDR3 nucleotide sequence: TGTGCCAGTCGACAGGGGTGGGCAGGCTACACCTTC.

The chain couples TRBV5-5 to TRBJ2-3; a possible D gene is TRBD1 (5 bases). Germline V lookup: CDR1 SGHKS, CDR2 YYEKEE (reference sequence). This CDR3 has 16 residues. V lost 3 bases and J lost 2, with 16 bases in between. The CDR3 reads CASSSRVTVTTDTQYF. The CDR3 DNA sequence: TGTGCCAGCAGCTCCCGGGTGACAGTAACCACAGATACGCAGTATTTT.

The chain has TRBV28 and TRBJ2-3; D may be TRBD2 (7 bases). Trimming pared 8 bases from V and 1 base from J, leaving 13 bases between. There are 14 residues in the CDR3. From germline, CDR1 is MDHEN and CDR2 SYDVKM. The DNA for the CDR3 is TGTGCCAGCGTCGAGGGGGGGGGCACAGATACGCAGTATTTT. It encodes CASVEGGGTDTQYF. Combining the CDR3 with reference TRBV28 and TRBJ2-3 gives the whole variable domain DVKVTQSSRYLVKRTGEKVFLECVQDMDHENMFWYRQDPGLGLRLIYFSYDVKMKEKGDIPEGYSVSREKKERFSLILESASTNQTSMYLCASVEGGGTDTQYFGPGTRLTVL.

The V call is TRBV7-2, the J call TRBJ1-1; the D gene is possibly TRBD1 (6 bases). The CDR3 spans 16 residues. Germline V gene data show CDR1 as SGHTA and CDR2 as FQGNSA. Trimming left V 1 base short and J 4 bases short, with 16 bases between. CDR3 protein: CASSLGLIIGGTEAFF. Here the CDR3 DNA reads TGTGCCAGCAGCTTAGGACTTATAATAGGGGGCACTGAAGCTTTCTTT.

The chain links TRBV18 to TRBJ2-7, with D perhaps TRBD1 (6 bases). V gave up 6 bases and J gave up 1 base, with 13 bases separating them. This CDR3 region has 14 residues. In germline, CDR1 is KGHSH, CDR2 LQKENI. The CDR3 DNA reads TGTGCCAGCTCTCCTCAGGGGAAGTCCTACGAGCAGTACTTC. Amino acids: CASSPQGKSYEQYF.

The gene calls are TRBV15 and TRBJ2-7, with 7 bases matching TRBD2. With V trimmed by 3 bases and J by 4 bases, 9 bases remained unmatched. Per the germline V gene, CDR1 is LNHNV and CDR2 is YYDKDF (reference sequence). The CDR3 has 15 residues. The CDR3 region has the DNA TGTGCCACCAGCAGCGGCGGGAGTTCAACTTACGAGCAGTACTTC. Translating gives CATSSGGSSTYEQYF.

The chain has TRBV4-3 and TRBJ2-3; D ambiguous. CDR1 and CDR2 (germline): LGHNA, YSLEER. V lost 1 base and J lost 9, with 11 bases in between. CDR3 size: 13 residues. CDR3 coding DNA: TGCGCCAGCAGCCAAGTAGCATCCTACACGCAGTATTTT. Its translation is CASSQVASYTQYF.

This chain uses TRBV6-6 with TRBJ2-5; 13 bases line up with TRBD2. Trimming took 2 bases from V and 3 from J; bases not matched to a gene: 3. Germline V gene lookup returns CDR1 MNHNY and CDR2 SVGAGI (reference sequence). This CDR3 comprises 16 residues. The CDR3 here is CASSYPGTSGEETQYF. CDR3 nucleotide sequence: TGTGCCAGCAGTTACCCGGGGACTAGCGGGGAAGAGACCCAGTACTTC.

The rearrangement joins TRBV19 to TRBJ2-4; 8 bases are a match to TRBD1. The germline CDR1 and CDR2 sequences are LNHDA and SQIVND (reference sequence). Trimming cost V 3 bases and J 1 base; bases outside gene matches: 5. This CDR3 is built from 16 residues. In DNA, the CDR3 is TGTGCCAGTAGTATCCCTCGACAGGGGGCCAAAAACATTCAGTACTTC. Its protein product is CASSIPRQGAKNIQYF.

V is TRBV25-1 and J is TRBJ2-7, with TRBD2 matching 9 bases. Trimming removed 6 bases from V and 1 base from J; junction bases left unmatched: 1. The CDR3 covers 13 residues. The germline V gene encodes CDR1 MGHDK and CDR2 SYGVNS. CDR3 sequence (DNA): TGTGCCAGCAGGACTAGCGGATCCTACGAGCAGTACTTC. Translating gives CASRTSGSYEQYF.

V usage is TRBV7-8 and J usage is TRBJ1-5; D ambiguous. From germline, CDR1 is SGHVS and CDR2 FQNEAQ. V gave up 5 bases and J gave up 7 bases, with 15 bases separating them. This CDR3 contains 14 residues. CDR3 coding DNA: TGTGCCAGCAGCCCACCGGGGTTCCTGCAGCCCCAGCATTTT. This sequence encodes CASSPPGFLQPQHF. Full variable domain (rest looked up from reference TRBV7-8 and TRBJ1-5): GAGVSQSPRYKVAKRGQDVALRCDPISGHVSLFWYQQALGQGPEFLTYFQNEAQLDKSGLPSDRFFAERPEGSVSTLKIQRTQQEDSAVYLCASSPPGFLQPQHFGDGTRLSIL.